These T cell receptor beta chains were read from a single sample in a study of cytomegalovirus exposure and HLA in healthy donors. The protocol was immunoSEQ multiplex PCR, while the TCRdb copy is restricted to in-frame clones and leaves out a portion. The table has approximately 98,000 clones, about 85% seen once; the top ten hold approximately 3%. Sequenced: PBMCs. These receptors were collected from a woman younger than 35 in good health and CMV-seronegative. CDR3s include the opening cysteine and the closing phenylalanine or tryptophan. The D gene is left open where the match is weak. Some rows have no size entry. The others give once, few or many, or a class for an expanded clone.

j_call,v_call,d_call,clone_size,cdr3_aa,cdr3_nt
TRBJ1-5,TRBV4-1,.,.,CASSLYNSNQPQHF,TGCGCCAGCAGCCTGTATAATAGCAATCAGCCCCAGCATTTT
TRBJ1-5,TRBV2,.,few,CASTREAPNQPQHF,TGTGCCAGCACCCGAGAAGCCCCCAATCAGCCCCAGCATTTT
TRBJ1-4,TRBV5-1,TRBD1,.,CASSLGGDSLEKLFF,TGCGCCAGCAGCTTGGGGGGGGACAGCCTCGAAAAACTGTTTTTT
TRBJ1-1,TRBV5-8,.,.,CASSLGEVSTEAFF,TGTGCCAGCAGCCTGGGGGAGGTGTCCACTGAAGCTTTCTTT
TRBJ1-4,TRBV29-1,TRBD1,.,CSARQGAGEKLFF,TGCAGCGCCCGACAGGGGGCGGGTGAAAAACTGTTTTTT
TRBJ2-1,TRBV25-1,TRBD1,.,CASSKPGQGSYNEQFF,TGTGCCAGCAGTAAGCCGGGACAGGGGTCCTACAATGAGCAGTTCTTC
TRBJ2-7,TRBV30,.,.,CASYKQGSPYEQYF,TGTGCCTCCTATAAGCAGGGATCCCCCTACGAGCAGTACTTC
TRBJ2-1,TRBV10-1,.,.,CASSQGNEQFF,TGCGCCAGCAGTCAGGGGAATGAGCAGTTCTTC
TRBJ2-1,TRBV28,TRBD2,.,CASSPSLAGHDEQFF,TGTGCCAGCAGTCCCTCACTAGCGGGGCACGATGAGCAGTTCTTC
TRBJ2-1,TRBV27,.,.,CASSFSGKNHEQFF,TGTGCCAGCAGTTTTTCAGGTAAGAATCATGAGCAGTTCTTC
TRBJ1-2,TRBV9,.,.,CASMRNYGYTF,TGTGCCAGCATGCGGAACTATGGCTACACCTTC
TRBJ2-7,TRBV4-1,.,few,CASSQGGVEQYF,TGCGCCAGCAGCCAAGGGGGGGTCGAGCAGTACTTC
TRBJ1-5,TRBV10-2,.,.,CASSAGTLVGYSNQPQHF,TGCGCCAGCAGTGCAGGGACACTGGTGGGGTATAGCAATCAGCCCCAGCATTTT
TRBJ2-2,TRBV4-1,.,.,CASSPGWKTGELFF,TGCGCCAGCAGCCCAGGGTGGAAGACCGGGGAGCTGTTTTTT
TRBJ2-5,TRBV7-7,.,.,CASSFLGPQETQYF,TGTGCCAGCAGTTTTCTAGGTCCTCAAGAGACCCAGTACTTC
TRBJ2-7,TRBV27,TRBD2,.,CASSGGVGYPYEQYF,TGTGCCAGCAGTGGGGGGGTAGGGTACCCCTACGAGCAGTACTTC
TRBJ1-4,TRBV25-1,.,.,CASSESRGDEKLFF,TGTGCCAGCAGTGAATCCCGGGGAGATGAAAAACTGTTTTTT
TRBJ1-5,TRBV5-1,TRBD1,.,CASSWTGGIEPQHF,TGCGCCAGCAGCTGGACAGGGGGAATTGAGCCCCAGCATTTT
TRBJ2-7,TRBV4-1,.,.,CASSQVWQGSYEQYF,TGCGCCAGCAGCCAAGTGTGGCAGGGTAGCTACGAGCAGTACTTC
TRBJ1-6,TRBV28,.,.,CASSFYRTVNSPLHF,TGTGCCAGCAGTTTCTATCGGACAGTTAATTCACCCCTCCACTTT
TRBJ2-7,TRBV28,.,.,CASRPPLPGAYEQYF,TGTGCCAGCAGGCCACCTCTTCCGGGGGCCTACGAGCAGTACTTC
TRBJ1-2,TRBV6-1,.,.,CASSRSGTSEGGYTF,TGTGCCAGCAGTAGATCCGGGACATCTGAAGGTGGCTACACCTTC
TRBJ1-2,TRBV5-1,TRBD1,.,CASSLGDRAYGYTF,TGCGCCAGCAGCTTGGGGGACAGGGCCTATGGCTACACCTTC
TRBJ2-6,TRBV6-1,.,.,CASSVSLSGANVLTF,TGTGCCAGCAGTGTATCTCTCTCTGGGGCCAACGTCCTGACTTTC
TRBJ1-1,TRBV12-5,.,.,CASGLGLGGKTEAFF,TGTGCTAGTGGTTTGGGACTCGGGGGGAAGACTGAAGCTTTCTTT
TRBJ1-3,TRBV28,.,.,CASSPADYRLSGNTIYF,TGTGCCAGCAGTCCTGCGGATTATAGGCTCTCTGGAAACACCATATATTTT
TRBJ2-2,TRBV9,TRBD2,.,CASLGGDGELFF,TGTGCCAGCTTGGGGGGGGACGGGGAGCTGTTTTTT
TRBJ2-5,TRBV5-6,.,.,CASSSGAGSGTQYF,TGTGCCAGCAGCTCCGGAGCTGGTTCTGGGACCCAGTACTTC
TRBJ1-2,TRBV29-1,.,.,CSGYRAMGGYTF,TGCAGCGGTTACAGGGCAATGGGCGGCTACACCTTC
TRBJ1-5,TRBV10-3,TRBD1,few,CAISRDRPEPQHF,TGTGCCATCAGTAGGGACAGACCAGAGCCCCAGCATTTT
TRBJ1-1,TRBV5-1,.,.,CASKVGEGWNTEAFF,TGCGCCAGCAAGGTTGGGGAGGGTTGGAACACTGAAGCTTTCTTT